This T cell receptor beta chain was retrieved from a study of blood T cell repertoires in COVID-19. Across the study: Acute and convalescent COVID-19 specimens originated in the United States, Italy and Spain. PBMCs, B-cell-depleted T cells, or T cells were the source of the cDNA or gDNA that made up the material.

The germline CDR1 and CDR2 sequences are LGHNA and YNFKEQ. This CDR3 contains 13 residues. V lost 2 bases to trimming and J lost 5 bases, with 9 bases between them. As originally analysed: Reference gene primer amplification yielded estimated nucleated cell counts. Profiled with immunoSEQ multiplex PCR; TCRdb holds only in-frame clones, not every one. V, J and clone size are those of that table, while D and trimming were read from the DNA. The profile covers about 230,000 clones, with 83% appearing a single time and 6.5% to 9% taken by the ten largest. This chain connects TRBV4-2 to TRBJ1-1; perhaps TRBD1 as D (6 bases). This TCR was sampled from a woman aged 50 to 65 with acute or convalescent COVID-19. The sequenced material came from peripheral blood. This CDR3 reads CASSQFRGTEAFF. CDR3 bases: TGTGCCAGCAGCCAATTCAGGGGTACTGAAGCTTTCTTT.